This T cell receptor beta chain is from a study of blood T cell repertoires in COVID-19. Study in general: Samples of COVID-19 (acute and convalescent) were obtained from the United States, Italy and Spain.

This clone showed up just once. In the original workflow: Nucleated cell number was recorded as an estimate derived from reference gene primer amplification. Repertoires were generated with immunoSEQ multiplex PCR, while TCRdb's copy carries only in-frame clones and drops some. V, J and clone size derive from that table, while D and trimming were established from the DNA sequence. The data show approximately 100,000 clones, with approximately 80% seen just once and roughly 20% held by the top ten. The CDR3 has 13 residues. CDR1 and CDR2 from the germline V gene are SNHLY and FYNNEI. Trimming left V 1 base short and J 4 bases short, with 7 bases between.

The sequenced material came from peripheral blood. This clonotype was obtained from a man aged 70-80 years with active or convalescent COVID-19. The chain has TRBV2 and TRBJ1-2; D is unresolved. Here the CDR3 DNA reads TGTGCCAGCAGTGAAGGTTTCGGCTATGGCTACACCTTC. Translating it yields CASSEGFGYGYTF. Based on the CDR3 plus reference TRBV2 and TRBJ1-2, the full variable domain is EPEVTQTPSHQVTQMGQEVILRCVPISNHLYFYWYRQILGQKVEFLVSFYNNEISEKSEIFDDQFSVERPDGSNFTLKIRSTKLEDSAMYFCASSEGFGYGYTFGSGTRLTVV.